This record concerns one T cell receptor beta chain sequence. The data are from a study of blood T cell repertoires in COVID-19. About the study: Spain, Italy and the United States supplied samples that represented acute and convalescent COVID-19. The cDNA or gDNA used as material had been derived from T cells, B-cell-depleted T cells, or PBMCs.

CDR1 is KGHDR, CDR2 SFDVKD, per germline. V shed 7 bases and J 4 bases; nucleotides not matched to a gene: 8. CDR3 length equals 15 residues. As processed by the authors: Amplification of reference gene primers provided the estimated nucleated cell counts. TCRdb's table, derived via immunoSEQ multiplex PCR, lists solely in-frame clones and lacks some. The V and J calls and the clone size are those of that table, but D and trimming were determined from the DNA. The data show about 150,000 clones, around 86% seen once. Sequencing was carried out using peripheral blood. The TCR was taken from an elderly man with acute or convalescent COVID-19. The V call is TRBV24-1, the J call TRBJ2-1, with 8 nucleotides matching TRBD1. The CDR3, as DNA: TGTGCCACCAGCCCCGGGACAGGCAGTTACAATGAGCAGTTCTTC. Translation: CATSPGTGSYNEQFF.